This is a list of T cell receptor beta chains from one sample in a study of regulatory T cells in long-lasting Graves disease. TCRdb re-analysed the multiplex PCR reads in MiXCR, keeping a single row per CDR3 protein. This sample has 320,000 or so distinct CDR3 sequences, with about 20% found just once. Specimen: peripheral blood mononuclear cells (PBMCs), collected at new diagnosis, from a patient treated with antithyroid drugs. These receptors were obtained from a female donor with Graves disease. CDR3s include the opening cysteine and the closing phenylalanine or tryptophan. D genes are given only for firm matches. Rows may omit the clone size; those that give it use once, few, many or a size class.

clone_size j_call v_call d_call cdr3_aa cdr3_nt
. TRBJ1-3 TRBV11-2 TRBD1 CASSLSTGDGNTIYF TGTGCCAGCAGCTTATCGACAGGGGATGGAAACACCATATATTTT
many TRBJ1-4 TRBV28 TRBD1 CASSPNRGGYEKLFF TGTGCCAGCAGTCCGAACAGGGGAGGTTATGAAAAACTGTTTTTT
. TRBJ2-1 TRBV11-2 . CASSFGWQGSQEQFF TGTGCCAGCAGCTTCGGTTGGCAGGGGTCGCAGGAGCAGTTCTTC
. TRBJ1-2 TRBV2 TRBD1 CASSEEQDRGLGYTF TGTGCCAGCAGTGAAGAGCAGGACAGGGGGCTTGGCTACACCTTC
. TRBJ1-1 TRBV19 . CTSSILARGLNTEAFF TGTACCAGTAGTATCTTGGCCAGGGGTTTGAACACTGAAGCTTTCTTT
. TRBJ2-7 TRBV3-1 TRBD1 CASSSGTAYKQYF TGTGCCAGCAGCTCCGGGACAGCCTACAAGCAGTACTTC
many TRBJ2-7 TRBV28 TRBD2 CASSLGTSGNSYEQYF TGTGCCAGCAGCCTCGGGACTAGCGGGAATTCCTACGAGCAGTACTTC
many TRBJ2-3 TRBV2 . CASSAIDTQYF TGTGCCAGCAGTGCAATTGATACGCAGTATTTT
many TRBJ2-7 TRBV6-1 TRBD2 CASNEDNPSGYEQYF TGTGCCAGCAACGAAGATAATCCTAGCGGTTACGAGCAGTACTTC
. TRBJ2-7 TRBV5-6 TRBD1 CASSTLGPGTGSYEQYF TGTGCCAGCAGCACCCTCGGTCCCGGGACAGGGTCCTACGAGCAGTACTTC
many TRBJ1-5 TRBV7-9 TRBD1 CASSLDSGGVNQPQHF TGTGCCAGCAGCTTAGATTCAGGGGGGGTCAATCAGCCCCAGCATTTT